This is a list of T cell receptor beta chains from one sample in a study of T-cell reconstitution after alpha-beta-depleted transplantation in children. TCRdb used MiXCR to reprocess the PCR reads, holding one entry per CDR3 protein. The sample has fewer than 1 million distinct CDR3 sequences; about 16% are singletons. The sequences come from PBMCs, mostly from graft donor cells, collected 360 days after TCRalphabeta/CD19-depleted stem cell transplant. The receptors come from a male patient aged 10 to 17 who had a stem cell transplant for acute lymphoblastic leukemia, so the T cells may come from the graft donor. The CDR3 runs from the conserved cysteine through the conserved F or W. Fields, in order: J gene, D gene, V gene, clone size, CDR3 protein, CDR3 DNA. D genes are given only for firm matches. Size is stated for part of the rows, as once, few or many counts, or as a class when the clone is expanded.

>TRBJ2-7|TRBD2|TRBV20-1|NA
CSAPTSGPGEQYF
TGCAGTGCTCCGACTAGCGGCCCCGGGGAGCAGTACTTC
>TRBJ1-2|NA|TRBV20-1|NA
CSARMGSGRGYTF
TGCAGTGCGAGAATGGGATCGGGCCGAGGCTACACCTTC
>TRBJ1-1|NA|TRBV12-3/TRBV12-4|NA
CASSLERDPNTEAFF
TGTGCCAGCAGTTTAGAGAGGGATCCGAACACTGAAGCTTTCTTT
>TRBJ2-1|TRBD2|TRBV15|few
CATSVTSGRDNEQFF
TGTGCCACCAGTGTGACTAGCGGGAGGGACAATGAGCAGTTCTTC
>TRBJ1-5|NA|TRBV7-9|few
CASSLGRQPQHF
TGTGCCAGCAGCTTAGGGCGTCAGCCCCAGCATTTT
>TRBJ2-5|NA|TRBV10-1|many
CASSAAGQETQYF
TGCGCCAGCAGTGCGGCAGGACAAGAGACCCAGTACTTC
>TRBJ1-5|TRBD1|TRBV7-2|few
CASSFQQGVLQPQHF
TGTGCCAGCAGCTTCCAACAGGGGGTACTTCAGCCCCAGCATTTT
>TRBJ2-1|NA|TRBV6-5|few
CASSYGKLLLADEQFF
TGTGCCAGCAGTTACGGAAAGTTGCTGCTAGCTGATGAGCAGTTCTTC
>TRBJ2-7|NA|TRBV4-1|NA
CASSQVWTASSYEQYF
TGCGCCAGCAGCCAAGTTTGGACCGCCAGCTCCTACGAGCAGTACTTC
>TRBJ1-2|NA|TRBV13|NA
CASGMEGPRGYTF
TGTGCCAGTGGGATGGAGGGCCCGAGAGGCTACACCTTC
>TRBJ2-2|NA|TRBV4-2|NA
CAISPRAGELFF
TGTGCCATCAGCCCCCGGGCCGGGGAGCTGTTTTTT
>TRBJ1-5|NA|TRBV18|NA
CASSPQRGGPNQPQHF
TGTGCCAGCTCACCACAGAGGGGAGGCCCAAATCAGCCCCAGCATTTT
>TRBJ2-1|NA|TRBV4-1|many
CASSQDDPEQFF
TGCGCCAGCAGCCAAGATGACCCCGAGCAGTTCTTC
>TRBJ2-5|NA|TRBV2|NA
CASSDGGSGPFQETQYF
TGTGCCAGCAGCGACGGTGGCAGCGGTCCCTTCCAAGAGACCCAGTACTTC
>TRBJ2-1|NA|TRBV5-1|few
CASSYTGTRPNEQFF
TGCGCCAGCAGCTACACCGGGACTCGTCCCAATGAGCAGTTCTTC
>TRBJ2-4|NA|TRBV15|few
CATSRASRNIQYF
TGTGCCACCAGCAGGGCCAGCCGAAACATTCAGTACTTC
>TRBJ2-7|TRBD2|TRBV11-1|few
CASSLDGTSGRDGYEQYF
TGTGCCAGCAGCTTAGACGGGACTAGCGGGAGAGACGGGTACGAGCAGTACTTC
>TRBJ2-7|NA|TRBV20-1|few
CSARSSLTYEQYF
TGCAGTGCTAGGTCCAGCCTAACCTACGAGCAGTACTTC
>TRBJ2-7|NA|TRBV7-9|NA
CASSGGPGVSYEQYF
TGTGCCAGCAGCGGCGGCCCAGGGGTAAGCTACGAGCAGTACTTC
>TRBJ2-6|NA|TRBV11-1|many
CASSLVGRGGSGANVLTF
TGTGCCAGCAGCTTAGTCGGTAGGGGAGGTTCTGGGGCCAACGTCCTGACTTTC
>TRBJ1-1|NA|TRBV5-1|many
CASSSQGRVNTEAFF
TGCGCCAGCAGCTCCCAGGGGAGGGTGAACACTGAAGCTTTCTTT
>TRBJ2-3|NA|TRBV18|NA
CASSPQVLSTDTQYF
TGTGCCAGCTCACCACAGGTCCTAAGCACAGATACGCAGTATTTT
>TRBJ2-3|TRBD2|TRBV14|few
CASSQTSGLDTQYF
TGTGCCAGCAGCCAGACTAGCGGTCTAGATACGCAGTATTTT
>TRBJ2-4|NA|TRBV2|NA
CASSDPRGTNIQYF
TGTGCCAGCAGTGACCCCAGGGGTACAAACATTCAGTACTTC
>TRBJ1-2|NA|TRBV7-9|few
CASSSAGGGSNYGYTF
TGTGCCAGCAGCTCAGCTGGCGGGGGGTCTAACTATGGCTACACCTTC
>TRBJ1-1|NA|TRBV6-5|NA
CASSYSGGSGTEAFF
TGTGCCAGCAGTTACTCTGGAGGGTCGGGCACTGAAGCTTTCTTT
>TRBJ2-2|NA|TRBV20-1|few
CSAGAEGGTGELFF
TGCAGTGCTGGGGCGGAGGGAGGAACCGGGGAGCTGTTTTTT
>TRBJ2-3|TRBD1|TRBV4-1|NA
CASSQGLRQGYTDTQYF
TGCGCCAGCAGCCAAGGGCTTCGACAGGGGTACACAGATACGCAGTATTTT
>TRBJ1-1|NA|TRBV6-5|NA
CASSYSTGGYTEAFF
TGTGCCAGCAGTTACTCGACCGGGGGGTACACTGAAGCTTTCTTT
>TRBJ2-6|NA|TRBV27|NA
CASSFGGRSGANVLTF
TGTGCCAGCAGTTTCGGGGGACGCTCTGGGGCCAACGTCCTGACTTTC
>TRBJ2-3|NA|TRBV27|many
CASSLDWSVRDTDTQYF
TGTGCCAGCAGTTTAGATTGGTCGGTGCGGGACACAGATACGCAGTATTTT
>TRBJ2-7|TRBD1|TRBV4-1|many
CASSLRTGGEEYF
TGCGCCAGCAGCCTCAGGACAGGGGGCGAGGAGTACTTC
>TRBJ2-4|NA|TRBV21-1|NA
CASSNHRDGRLAKNIQCF
TGTGCCAGCAGCAACCACCGGGACGGCCGTTTAGCCAAAAACATTCAGTGCTTC
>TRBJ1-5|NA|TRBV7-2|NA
CASSLAGVLPQHF
TGTGCCAGCAGCTTAGCAGGGGTGCTACCCCAGCATTTT
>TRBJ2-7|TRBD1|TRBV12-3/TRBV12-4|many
CASSRTGGNSYEQYF
TGTGCCAGCAGTCGTACAGGGGGCAACTCCTACGAGCAGTACTTC
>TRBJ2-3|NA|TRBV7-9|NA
CASSYVVGRYADTQYF
TGTGCCAGCAGCTACGTTGTGGGCCGGTACGCAGATACGCAGTATTTT
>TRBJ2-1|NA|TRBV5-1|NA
CASSFAGLGYEQFF
TGCGCCAGCAGCTTCGCCGGCCTGGGGTATGAGCAGTTCTTC
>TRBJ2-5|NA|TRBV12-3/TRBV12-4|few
CASSYLTGSGRGETQYF
TGTGCCAGCAGTTACTTAACAGGGTCGGGGCGAGGAGAGACCCAGTACTTC
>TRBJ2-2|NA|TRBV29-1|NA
CSVGGGPPNTGELFF
TGCAGCGTTGGAGGGGGGCCTCCGAACACCGGGGAGCTGTTTTTT
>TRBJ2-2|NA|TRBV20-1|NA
CSARYQRPGELFF
TGCAGTGCCAGATACCAGAGGCCCGGGGAGCTGTTTTTT
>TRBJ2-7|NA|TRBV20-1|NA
CSARVVAGYEQYF
TGCAGTGCTAGGGTAGTGGCGGGCTACGAGCAGTACTTC